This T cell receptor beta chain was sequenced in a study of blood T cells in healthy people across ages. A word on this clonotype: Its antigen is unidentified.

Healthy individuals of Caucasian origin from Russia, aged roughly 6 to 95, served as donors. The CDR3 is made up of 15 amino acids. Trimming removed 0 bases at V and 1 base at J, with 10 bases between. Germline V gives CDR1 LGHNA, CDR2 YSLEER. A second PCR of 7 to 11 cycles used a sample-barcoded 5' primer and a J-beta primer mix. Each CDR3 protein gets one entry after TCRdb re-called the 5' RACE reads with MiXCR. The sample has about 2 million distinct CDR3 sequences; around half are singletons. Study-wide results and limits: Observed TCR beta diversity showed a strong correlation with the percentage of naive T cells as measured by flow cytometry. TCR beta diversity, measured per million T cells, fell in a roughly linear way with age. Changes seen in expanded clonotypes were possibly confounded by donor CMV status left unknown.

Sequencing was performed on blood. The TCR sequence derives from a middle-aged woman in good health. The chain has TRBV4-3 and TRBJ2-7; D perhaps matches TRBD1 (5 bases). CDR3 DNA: TGCGCCAGCAGCCAAGACAGGAGACAGTCCTACGAGCAGTACTTC. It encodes CASSQDRRQSYEQYF.